The rows below give T cell receptor beta chains drawn from one sample of a study of OX40 agonist ivuxolimab in advanced cancers. Data came from immunoSEQ multiplex PCR; TCRdb stores just in-frame clones and leaves some out. This table holds around 30,000 clones, around 90% found once. Sample: CD4+ or CD8+ T cells sorted from blood, taken in a trial of the OX40 agonist ivuxolimab. Every receptor here comes from an adult with an advanced solid tumor such as melanoma, head and neck, liver or kidney cancer. Each CDR3 is given with its conserved first and last residue. D genes are given only for firm matches. Expanded clones are given a class, and other clones once, few, many or no size at all.

CDR3	DNA	D	V	J	size
CASSIVAQSTDTQYF	TGTGCCAGCAGCATAGTTGCGCAGAGCACAGATACGCAGTATTTT	NA	TRBV9	TRBJ2-3	NA
CSVAMTGAFTEAFF	TGCAGCGTTGCTATGACAGGAGCGTTCACTGAAGCTTTCTTT	NA	TRBV29-1	TRBJ1-1	NA
CASSPAPMRGEFHGNTIYF	TGTGCCAGCAGTCCTGCCCCTATGAGGGGAGAGTTCCATGGAAACACCATATATTTT	NA	TRBV28	TRBJ1-3	NA
CASSWGFSYNSPLHF	TGTGCCAGCAGTTGGGGGTTCTCCTATAATTCACCCCTCCACTTT	NA	TRBV6-6	TRBJ1-6	NA
CASSVGGTGGTGELFF	TGTGCCAGCAGCGTAGGAGGGACAGGGGGCACCGGGGAGCTGTTTTTT	TRBD1	TRBV9	TRBJ2-2	NA
CASSLGPLPNSPLHF	TGTGCCAGCAGCTTGGGTCCTCTTCCCAATTCACCCCTCCACTTT	NA	TRBV7-9	TRBJ1-6	NA
CASSSDRIQETQYF	TGTGCCAGTAGCTCTGACAGGATCCAAGAGACCCAGTACTTC	NA	TRBV19	TRBJ2-5	NA
CASSSKVGTGYGYTF	TGTGCCAGCAGTTCTAAGGTGGGGACTGGCTATGGCTACACCTTC	NA	TRBV6-1	TRBJ1-2	NA
CASSLALAGGPLSTGELFF	TGCGCCAGCAGCTTGGCACTAGCGGGAGGGCCATTGAGCACCGGGGAGCTGTTTTTT	TRBD2	TRBV5-1	TRBJ2-2	NA
CASSGGVVATGELFF	TGCGCCAGCAGCGGCGGGGTGGTAGCTACCGGGGAGCTGTTTTTT	NA	TRBV5-1	TRBJ2-2	NA
CASSQGIGGLAGANVLTF	TGCGCCAGCAGCCAAGGTATAGGGGGGTTGGCTGGGGCCAACGTCCTGACTTTC	NA	TRBV4-3	TRBJ2-6	NA
CASSSHRDSSYEQYF	TGTGCCAGCAGTAGCCACCGGGACAGTTCCTACGAGCAGTACTTC	TRBD1	TRBV28	TRBJ2-7	NA
CASSQALAGGPGGELFF	TGCGCCAGCAGCCAAGCCCTAGCGGGGGGGCCTGGCGGGGAGCTGTTTTTT	TRBD2	TRBV4-1	TRBJ2-2	once
CASAVLLNSNQPQHF	TGTGCCAGCGCAGTATTGTTGAACAGCAATCAGCCCCAGCATTTT	NA	TRBV6-1	TRBJ1-5	NA
CASSLGGRDTQYF	TGTGCCAGCAGCCTAGGAGGTCGGGATACGCAGTATTTT	NA	TRBV2	TRBJ2-3	few
CATAGGGTDTQYF	TGTGCCACAGCGGGGGGGGGCACAGATACGCAGTATTTT	TRBD2	TRBV19	TRBJ2-3	NA
CASSLGPPTYEQYF	TGCGCCAGCAGCTTGGGCCCCCCGACCTACGAGCAGTACTTC	NA	TRBV5-1	TRBJ2-7	NA
CASSEGQLAKNIQYF	TGCGCCAGCAGCGAGGGCCAGCTAGCCAAAAACATTCAGTACTTC	NA	TRBV5-1	TRBJ2-4	NA
CASRPGPAYEQYF	TGTGCCAGCAGACCTGGACCAGCCTACGAGCAGTACTTC	NA	TRBV28	TRBJ2-7	NA
CASKGTGAETQYF	TGTGCCAGCAAGGGAACGGGCGCCGAGACCCAGTACTTC	NA	TRBV2	TRBJ2-5	NA
CASSELTTGELFF	TGTGCCAGCAGTGAACTAACGACCGGGGAGCTGTTTTTT	NA	TRBV6-1	TRBJ2-2	NA
CASSPLERRADTQYF	TGTGCCAGCAGCCCCCTAGAGCGGCGCGCAGATACGCAGTATTTT	NA	TRBV6-5	TRBJ2-3	NA
CASSFWTGPNYGYTF	TGTGCCAGCAGCTTCTGGACAGGACCTAACTATGGCTACACCTTC	TRBD1	TRBV7-9	TRBJ1-2	NA
CASSSSLGDYEQFF	TGTGCCAGCAGCTCCTCCCTGGGGGATTATGAGCAGTTCTTC	NA	TRBV7-2	TRBJ2-1	NA
CASRRGSGNQPQHF	TGTGCCAGCAGGCGAGGGTCCGGCAATCAGCCCCAGCATTTT	NA	TRBV2	TRBJ1-5	NA
CASSQSRSPEQYF	TGCGCCAGCAGTCAATCCAGGTCCCCCGAGCAGTACTTC	NA	TRBV23-1	TRBJ2-7	once
CAWSEWTGTLYNEQFF	TGTGCCTGGAGTGAGTGGACAGGGACCCTATACAATGAGCAGTTCTTC	TRBD1	TRBV30	TRBJ2-1	NA
CASSLTGDNYGYTF	TGTGCCAGCAGTTTGACAGGGGACAACTATGGCTACACCTTC	TRBD1	TRBV6-5	TRBJ1-2	NA
CASSATSGGYNEQFF	TGTGCCAGCAGCGCGACTAGCGGGGGATACAATGAGCAGTTCTTC	TRBD2	TRBV11-2	TRBJ2-1	NA